The entry that follows covers one T cell receptor (beta chain) sequence. What it binds is unknown. This entry comes from a study of T cell repertoires in cytomegalovirus infection. As for the study in general: CMV infection plus the matching HLA type was flagged by public TCR beta signatures.

The CDR3 has 14 residues. CDR1 is SGHVT, CDR2 SQSDAQ, per germline. V was cut by 7 bases and J by 9 bases, with 18 bases left in between. Study outcomes and limitations: HLA-C-restricted CMV clonotypes gave the most frequent clonotype in two of eight donors.

TCRdb reprocessed the reads with MiXCR, giving one entry per CDR3 protein. The sample records 250,000 to 300,000 distinct CDR3 sequences, about 25% being singletons. Sequencing was performed on PBMCs. The clonotype originates from a human donor in good health (CMV status not recorded). Some clones in this sample may be carry-over from other donors' samples. The chain employs TRBV7-4 and TRBJ2-2, with D unresolved. Written as DNA, the CDR3 is TGTGCCAGCACTCTCCGGAATCGGCACCGGGAGCTGTTTTTT. This encodes CASTLRNRHRELFF. The entire variable domain, with the rest obtained from reference TRBV7-4 and TRBJ2-2, is as follows: GAGVSQSPRYKVAKRGRDVALRCDSISGHVTLYWYRQTLGQGSEVLTYSQSDAQRDKSGRPSGRFSAERPERSVSTLKIQRTEQGDSAVYLCASTLRNRHRELFFGEGSRLTVL.